This T cell receptor beta chain was observed in a study of shared clonotypes between healthy human individuals. An even split of each subset's genomic DNA across several immunoSEQ plates was performed. Here immunoSEQ multiplex PCR was the method, and the copy in TCRdb shows in-frame clones only, minus some. The sample yields about 1 million clones, approximately 68% seen once. CD4+ cell separation produced CD45RA+ naive and CD45RA-negative memory subsets. Trimming left V 4 bases short and J 2 bases short, with 11 bases between. The length of the CDR3 is 14 residues. From germline, CDR1 is SEHNR and CDR2 FQNEAQ (reference sequence).

Sequencing was performed on memory CD4+ T cells sorted from blood. Subset denoted: CD45RA-negative fraction. This chain joins TRBV7-9 and TRBJ2-5, with D perhaps matching TRBD1 or TRBD2 (5 bases each). The receptor was derived from a man aged 18-30 years in good health. As DNA, the CDR3 is TGTGCCAGCAGCTGGGACGGCCCTCAAGAGACCCAGTACTTC. Its translation: CASSWDGPQETQYF.